The sequence of this T cell receptor beta chain was determined in a study of technical replicates of blood from four donors. Only in-frame clones appear in the TCRdb table, and some are missing; sequencing was by immunoSEQ multiplex PCR. The sample lists approximately 89,000 clones, approximately 94% occurring once. The junction had 8 bases not matched to a gene; V was cut back by 0 bases and J by 7 bases. CDR1 LNHDA and CDR2 SQIVND come from the germline V gene (reference sequence). The CDR3 contains 15 residues. The genes are TRBV19 and TRBJ1-1; 7 bases agree with TRBD1. The TCR sequence derives from a human donor in good health. Sequenced sample: T cells isolated from PBMCs. The CDR3 DNA follows: TGTGCCAGTAGTATAGACGTCAGGGGGATCGGTGAAGCTTTCTTT. Protein sequence: CASSIDVRGIGEAFF. The whole variable domain, remainder taken from reference TRBV19 and TRBJ1-1, is DGGITQSPKYLFRKEGQNVTLSCEQNLNHDAMYWYRQDPGQGLRLIYYSQIVNDFQKGDIAEGYSVSREKKESFPLTVTSAQKNPTAFYLCASSIDVRGIGEAFFGQGTRLTVV.